Following are 14 T cell receptor beta chains from one sample sequenced in a study of shared clonotypes between healthy human individuals. TCRdb's copy holds only in-frame clones and misses some; the assay was immunoSEQ multiplex PCR. The sample has approximately 2,200,000 clones, just over 90% seen once; the top ten hold approximately 1.7%. Positive CCR7 selection of CD45RO-negative cells yielded the naive CD8 cells, and terminally differentiated effector memory CD45RA+ cells were excluded. Sequenced: naive CD8+ T cells from PBMCs. All receptors come from a man between 18 and 29 years old in good health. Some clones in this sample may be carry-over from other donors' samples.

This clone has just one count. V gene TRBV12-5 combines with J gene TRBJ2-7; no definite D call. The CDR3 loop spans 20 amino acids. CDR1 is LGHNT and CDR2 is FRNRAP in the germline V gene. Trimming shortened V by 1 base and J by 0 bases, and 25 bases separated the two germline ends. CDR3: CASGLGLHSSGPSSSYEQYF. The CDR3, as DNA: TGTGCTAGTGGTTTGGGACTCCACTCCTCCGGACCCTCGAGCTCCTACGAGCAGTACTTC.

The DNA for the CDR3 is TGTGCCAGCAGCGTAGCCCCTGACACTGAAGCTTTCTTT. Translated: CASSVAPDTEAFF. The chain has TRBV9 and TRBJ1-1; D is ambiguous. The CDR3 has 13 amino acids. Germline lookup yields CDR1 SGDLS and CDR2 YYNGEE. V was cut by 0 bases and J by 3 bases, with 6 bases left in between.

The chain combines TRBV19 with TRBJ2-3, with 7 nucleotides matching TRBD1. Germline V gene sequence: CDR1 LNHDA, CDR2 SQIVND (reference sequence). The V gene end was trimmed by 5 bases and the J gene end by 4 bases; junction bases not matched to a gene: 9. The length of the CDR3 is 15 residues. CDR3 sequence: CASSSRDSLPDTQYF. Written as DNA, the CDR3 is TGTGCCAGTAGTTCCCGGGACAGTCTGCCAGATACGCAGTATTTT.

V gene TRBV6-5 combines with J gene TRBJ2-3, with D perhaps matching TRBD1 or TRBD2 (5 bases each). V shed 6 bases and J shed 6 bases, with 10 bases lying between them. This CDR3 spans 12 amino acids. Germline CDR1 and CDR2: MNHEY and SVGAGI. CDR3 residues: CASSRGPDTQYF. The CDR3, as DNA: TGTGCCAGCAGCCGGGGACCCGATACGCAGTATTTT.

The J gene is TRBJ2-7, the V gene TRBV7-9; 7 bases align to TRBD2. Germline assignment: CDR1 SEHNR and CDR2 FQNEAQ (reference sequence). V trimming: 1 base; J trimming: 3 bases; junction bases outside the gene matches: 6. CDR3 length: 15 amino acids. Here the CDR3 reads CASSLGPSGNYEQYF. The CDR3 region has the DNA TGTGCCAGCAGCTTAGGCCCTAGCGGTAACTACGAGCAGTACTTC.

V usage is TRBV6-6 and J usage is TRBJ1-1, with D tentatively TRBD1 (6 bases). Trimming cost V 6 bases and J 5 bases, with 22 bases left between them. CDR3 size: 16 residues. The germline CDR1 and CDR2 sequences are MNHNY and SVGAGI (reference sequence). The CDR3 spells CASSPSADSGATEAFF. The DNA of the CDR3 is TGTGCCAGCAGCCCCTCCGCAGATTCGGGGGCAACTGAAGCTTTCTTT.

The rearrangement links TRBV6-5 to TRBJ1-1, with D tentatively TRBD1 (5 bases). V was clipped by 6 bases and J by 10 bases, with 21 bases between them. The length of the CDR3 is 14 residues. Germline loops: CDR1 MNHEY, CDR2 SVGAGI. Written as DNA, the CDR3 is TGTGCCAGCAGGACCCCGGACATGGGTGATCGAGCTTTCTTT. This sequence encodes CASRTPDMGDRAFF.

V usage is TRBV7-8 and J usage is TRBJ2-7; a possible D gene is TRBD1 (6 bases). The germline V and J ends were trimmed by 2 bases and 2 bases, with 13 bases remaining between them. This CDR3 is built from 15 residues. The germline CDR1 and CDR2 sequences are SGHVS and FQNEAQ. CDR3 amino acids: CASSLRQGTTYEQYF. The CDR3 region has the DNA TGTGCCAGCAGCTTACGGCAGGGGACAACCTACGAGCAGTACTTC.

In its sample, this clone was seen a few times. The chain employs TRBV20-1 and TRBJ1-1; D is unresolved. Germline V gives CDR1 DFQATT, CDR2 SNEGSKA (reference sequence). The V and J ends lost 6 bases and 3 bases respectively, with 8 bases between them. The CDR3 covers 11 residues. The CDR3 coding sequence is TGCAGTGCCCCTCGGTACACTGAAGCTTTCTTT. It yields the protein CSAPRYTEAFF.

The rearrangement joins TRBV6-5 to TRBJ2-7; 11 bases map to TRBD2. J gave up 0 bases and V 7 bases, and 2 bases lay outside the gene matches. The CDR3 spans 14 residues. Germline CDR1 and CDR2: MNHEY and SVGAGI. The CDR3 is CASTLAGGSYEQYF. For the CDR3, the DNA is TGTGCCAGCACCCTAGCGGGAGGCTCCTACGAGCAGTACTTC.

The rearrangement uses TRBV30 and TRBJ2-2; no clear D. CDR3 length: 13 amino acids. Trimming cost V 0 bases and J 6 bases, with 8 bases left between them. Germline-derived CDR1 and CDR2 are GTSNPN and SVGIG (reference sequence). The CDR3 here is CAWSVPPPGELFF. The CDR3 DNA sequence: TGTGCCTGGAGTGTACCCCCGCCCGGGGAGCTGTTTTTT.

The chain joins TRBV27 to TRBJ1-2; D is perhaps TRBD1 (6 bases). Germline V lookup: CDR1 MNHEY, CDR2 SMNVEV (reference sequence). This CDR3 comprises 13 residues. V was shortened by 5 bases and J by 7 bases, with 14 bases between the two germline ends. CDR3 sequence reads: CASSQSRGVGYTF. In nucleotides, the CDR3 is TGTGCCAGCAGTCAGTCAAGGGGGGTTGGCTACACCTTC.

The chain has TRBV18 and TRBJ2-3; 7 nucleotides agree with TRBD2. Trimming removed 0 bases from V and 0 bases from J; junction bases left unmatched: 6. The CDR3 sequence is 17 residues long. CDR1 and CDR2 (germline): KGHSH, LQKENI. The CDR3 region is CASSPPGRALSTDTQYF. The CDR3 nucleotides read TGTGCCAGCTCACCACCGGGGAGGGCGCTTAGCACAGATACGCAGTATTTT.

V is TRBV19 and J is TRBJ2-1; D is undetermined. The CDR3 spans 15 residues. Trimming cost V 3 bases and J 4 bases, with 13 bases left between them. Germline CDR1 is LNHDA and CDR2 is SQIVND (reference sequence). The CDR3 spells CASSITVGIYNEQFF. In nucleotides, the CDR3 is TGTGCCAGTAGTATCACGGTGGGAATATACAATGAGCAGTTCTTC.